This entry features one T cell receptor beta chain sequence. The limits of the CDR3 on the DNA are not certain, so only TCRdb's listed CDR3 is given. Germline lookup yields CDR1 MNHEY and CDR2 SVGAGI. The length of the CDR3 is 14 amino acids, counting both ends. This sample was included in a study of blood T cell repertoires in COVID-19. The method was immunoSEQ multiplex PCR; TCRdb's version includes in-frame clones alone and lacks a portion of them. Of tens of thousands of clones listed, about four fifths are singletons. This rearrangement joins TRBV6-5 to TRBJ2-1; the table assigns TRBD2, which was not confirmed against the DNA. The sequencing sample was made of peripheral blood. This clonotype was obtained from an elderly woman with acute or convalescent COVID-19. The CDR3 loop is CASSRVAGGTRKFF.